Below are 21 T cell receptor beta chains sequenced from a single sample in a study of T cells after yellow fever vaccination. TCRdb re-derived calls from the 5' RACE reads in MiXCR, one entry per CDR3 protein. The sample shows over 100,000 distinct CDR3 sequences, more than 7.5% of them seen only once. The material was CD8+ T cells sorted from PBMCs, obtained 45 days after the yellow fever booster vaccination. These receptors all stem from a man aged 25-45 years who received the YFV17D yellow fever vaccine.

The DNA of the CDR3 is TGTGCCAGCAGCTTACGTTCCAGCACAGATACGCAGTATTTT. Its protein is CASSLRSSTDTQYF. The chain is built from TRBV7-8 and TRBJ2-3; D is ambiguous. The CDR3 extends over 14 amino acids. V was cut by 2 bases and J by 0 bases, with 6 bases left in between. Germline lookup yields CDR1 SGHVS and CDR2 FQNEAQ.

This chain uses TRBV7-3 with TRBJ2-1; tentatively, D is TRBD1 (5 bases). This CDR3 has 14 amino acids. CDR1 and CDR2 from the germline V gene are SGHTA and FQGTGA. Between the trimmed V and J ends, which lost 5 bases and 5 bases, there was a span of 13 bases. The CDR3 nucleotides are TGTGCCAGCAGCCAGGGCCCGGCGGACAATGAGCAGTTCTTC. It specifies CASSQGPADNEQFF. Based on the CDR3 plus reference TRBV7-3 and TRBJ2-1, the full variable domain is GAGVSQTPSNKVTEKGKYVELRCDPISGHTALYWYRQSLGQGPEFLIYFQGTGAADDSGLPNDRFFAVRPEGSVSTLKIQRTERGDSAVYLCASSQGPADNEQFFGPGTRLTVL.

This clonotype occurred many times. The rearrangement joins TRBV29-1 to TRBJ1-2; D is ambiguous. The ends were cut back, 4 bases at V and 5 bases at J, with 26 bases in the middle. The CDR3 is made up of 17 amino acids. Germline V lookup: CDR1 SQVTM, CDR2 ANQGSEA. The CDR3 sequence is CSVGWTDTSPILYGYTF. CDR3 nucleotides: TGCAGCGTTGGGTGGACCGACACCTCCCCAATCCTATATGGCTACACCTTC.

This clonotype has ten or more counts. This rearrangement joins TRBV4-3 to TRBJ2-1; 14 bases map to TRBD2. The germline CDR1 and CDR2 sequences are LGHNA and YSLEER. The CDR3 loop spans 17 amino acids. V was pared by 4 bases and J by 8 bases, with 10 bases of the junction left unmatched. The CDR3 loop reads CASSRTGTSGSQDEQFF. CDR3 in DNA: TGCGCCAGCAGCCGCACCGGGACTAGCGGGAGCCAGGATGAGCAGTTCTTC.

This clonotype occurred a few times. The rearrangement links TRBV11-2 to TRBJ2-7, with D possibly being TRBD2 (6 bases). The V and J ends lost 0 bases and 4 bases respectively, with 13 bases between them. The CDR3 length is 15 residues. The germline V gene encodes CDR1 SGHAT and CDR2 FQNNGV. The CDR3 protein is CASSLEDGSWYEQYF. CDR3 coding DNA: TGTGCCAGCAGCTTAGAAGACGGGAGTTGGTACGAGCAGTACTTC. The full variable domain, with the rest looked up from reference TRBV11-2 and TRBJ2-7, is EAGVAQSPRYKIIEKRQSVAFWCNPISGHATLYWYQQILGQGPKLLIQFQNNGVVDDSQLPKDRFSAERLKGVDSTLKIQPAKLEDSAVYLCASSLEDGSWYEQYFGPGTRLTVT.

This clonotype has only one observation. This may come from a read error, since a much larger clone is one base off. V and J are TRBV6-5 and TRBJ2-1, with 7 bases lining up with TRBD2. The CDR3 is made up of 16 amino acids. The germline V gene has CDR1 MNHEY and CDR2 SVGAGI. CDR3 coding DNA: TGTGGCAGCAGTTACCTGACTAGCCCGGTTAGGGATGAGCAGTTCTTC. Translated, it gives CGSSYLTSPVRDEQFF.

This clonotype was seen at least ten times. The chain employs TRBV6-1 and TRBJ2-1; a possible D gene is TRBD2 (6 bases). V was shortened by 6 bases and J by 2 bases, with 14 bases between the two germline ends. From germline, CDR1 is MNHNS and CDR2 SASEGT. There are 15 residues in the CDR3. Here the CDR3 reads CASRVLEGPYNEQFF. CDR3 DNA: TGTGCCAGCAGGGTCCTGGAGGGACCCTACAATGAGCAGTTCTTC.

Ten or more counts support this clonotype. The rearrangement joins TRBV7-2 to TRBJ2-7; TRBD1 or TRBD2 may be the D gene (5 bases each). The CDR3 extends over 14 amino acids. Germline assignment: CDR1 SGHTA and CDR2 FQGNSA. V lost 5 bases to trimming and J lost 5 bases, with 16 bases between them. The CDR3 loop is CASSPRDRRDEQYF. The CDR3 nucleotides are TGTGCCAGCAGCCCCCGGGACCGACGAGACGAGCAGTACTTC.

In this sample, this clonotype turned up many times. The chain recombines TRBV6-6 with TRBJ2-3; a weak D match, TRBD2 (6 bases). The CDR3 has 13 amino acids. Per the germline V gene, CDR1 is MNHNY and CDR2 is SVGAGI (reference sequence). V lost 8 bases to trimming and J lost 0 bases, with 9 bases between them. The CDR3 here is CASEGTSTDTQYF. CDR3 in DNA: TGTGCCAGCGAAGGGACTAGCACAGATACGCAGTATTTT.

The rearrangement uses TRBV27 and TRBJ2-7, with 9 bases fitting TRBD2. Per germline, CDR1 MNHEY and CDR2 SMNVEV (reference sequence). This CDR3 has 15 amino acids. V dropped 0 bases and J dropped 6; count of bases not matched to a gene: 6. The CDR3 DNA is TGTGCCAGCAGTTTATCGGTAGCGGGAGTATCCGAGCAGTACTTC. It is translated as CASSLSVAGVSEQYF.

This clonotype was seen ten or more times. The CDR3 DNA follows: TGTGCCAGCTCACCACCGGGACTAGCGGGGGAAAATGAGCAGTTCTTC. It is translated as CASSPPGLAGENEQFF. This rearrangement joins TRBV18 to TRBJ2-1, with 14 bases aligning to TRBD2. Trimming at V came to 0 bases and at J to 7 bases, leaving 2 bases not matched to a gene. The CDR3 totals 16 residues. Germline CDR1 and CDR2: KGHSH and LQKENI.

Comment on this clonotype: One end of the junction fails to match germline, which may point to a read error. The chain has TRBV5-5 and TRBJ2-1; D gene ambiguous. The germline V gene encodes CDR1 SGHKS and CDR2 YYEKEE (reference sequence). This CDR3 has 13 residues. The CDR3 protein is CAISPGLGNEQFF. As DNA, the CDR3 is TGTGCCATCAGCCCTGGCCTCGGGAATGAGCAGTTCTTC.

This clonotype has only one observation. This sequence joins TRBV12-3 or TRBV12-4 and TRBJ2-3, with 12 bases lining up with TRBD2. The ends lost 4 bases at V and 4 bases at J; junction bases unmatched: 18. The CDR3 sequence is 20 residues long. As DNA, the CDR3 is TGTGCCAGCAGTTACCTGGGTGGGGCTAGCGGGAGGGCCCGCGCAGATACGCAGTATTTT. It codes for CASSYLGGASGRARADTQYF.

The sample holds many counts of this clonotype. This chain connects TRBV7-6 to TRBJ1-1, with unresolved D. The CDR3 covers 15 residues. Germline V CDR1 and CDR2: SGHVS, FNYEAQ. V was pared by 5 bases and J by 4 bases, with 17 bases between. This chain's CDR3 is CASSLYSGMATEAFF. The CDR3 region has the DNA TGTGCCAGCAGCCTATATTCGGGAATGGCCACTGAAGCTTTCTTT. The full variable domain, in which reference TRBV7-6 and TRBJ1-1 provide the parts outside the CDR3, is GAGVSQSPRYKVTKRGQDVALRCDPISGHVSLYWYRQALGQGPEFLTYFNYEAQQDKSGLPNDRFSAERPEGSISTLTIQRTEQRDSAMYRCASSLYSGMATEAFFGQGTRLTVV.

This clonotype was observed many times. The V and J genes are TRBV28 and TRBJ1-6, with D maybe TRBD1 (5 bases). Looked up from germline, CDR1 is MDHEN and CDR2 is SYDVKM. There are 12 residues in the CDR3. Trimming cost V 7 bases and J 12 bases, with 13 bases left between them. CDR3 protein: CASTPPRGPLHF. DNA for the CDR3: TGTGCCAGCACCCCTCCAAGGGGACCCCTCCACTTT.

The chain combines TRBV7-2 with TRBJ2-3; 10 bases fit TRBD2. The trim removed 2 bases at V and 0 bases at J, leaving 11 bases unmatched. The CDR3 runs 19 residues. Germline assignment: CDR1 SGHTA and CDR2 FQGNSA. For the CDR3, the DNA is TGTGCCAGCAGCTTACCTGTCGTACTAGCGGGACTTAGCACAGATACGCAGTATTTT. The encoded protein is CASSLPVVLAGLSTDTQYF.

The V call is TRBV7-2, the J call TRBJ1-6, with D hard to call. The CDR3 sequence is 14 residues long. The V gene lost 5 bases and the J gene lost 7 bases, with 12 bases spanning the gap. The germline gives CDR1 SGHTA, CDR2 FQGNSA. The CDR3 DNA reads as TGTGCCAGCAGCCCTGAAGGCCCCAATTCACCCCTCCACTTT. The encoded protein is CASSPEGPNSPLHF.

This clonotype occurred many times. The rearrangement uses TRBV4-2 and TRBJ2-7; tentatively, D is TRBD2 (5 bases). V was clipped by 3 bases and J by 2 bases, with 17 bases between them. This CDR3 is 16 amino acids long. Germline V gene data show CDR1 as LGHNA and CDR2 as YNFKEQ. CDR3 DNA sequence: TGTGCCAGCAGCCAGCCAGCGGTGGGAGACCCCTACGAGCAGTACTTC. This codes for CASSQPAVGDPYEQYF.

At least ten counts were recorded for this clonotype. This chain joins TRBV27 and TRBJ2-5; no clear D gene. In germline, CDR1 is MNHEY, CDR2 SMNVEV (reference sequence). V lost 5 bases and J lost 7, with 11 bases in between. The CDR3 loop spans 12 amino acids. The CDR3 DNA reads TGTGCCAGCAGTGGCTCTTTAGGGACCCAGTACTTC. Translation: CASSGSLGTQYF.

This clonotype was observed many times. CDR3 in DNA: TGCGCCAGCAGCGATTTATTAGCGGGAGGGAGGGATGAGCAGTTCTTC. Translation: CASSDLLAGGRDEQFF. This sequence joins TRBV4-1 and TRBJ2-1; TRBD2 matches at 11 bases. Per the germline V gene, CDR1 is MGHRA and CDR2 is YSYEKL. The V gene end was trimmed by 5 bases and the J gene end by 8 bases; junction bases not matched to a gene: 11. This CDR3 contains 16 residues.

In this sample, this clonotype turned up a few times. J is TRBJ1-1 and V is TRBV5-5; no clear D gene. The CDR3 spans 14 residues. Germline V lookup: CDR1 SGHKS, CDR2 YYEKEE (reference sequence). Trimming took off 3 bases at V and 1 base at J, with 10 bases between the two ends. In DNA form, the CDR3 reads TGTGCCAGCAGCTATGGCCCAGGGAACACTGAAGCTTTCTTT. Encoded protein: CASSYGPGNTEAFF.